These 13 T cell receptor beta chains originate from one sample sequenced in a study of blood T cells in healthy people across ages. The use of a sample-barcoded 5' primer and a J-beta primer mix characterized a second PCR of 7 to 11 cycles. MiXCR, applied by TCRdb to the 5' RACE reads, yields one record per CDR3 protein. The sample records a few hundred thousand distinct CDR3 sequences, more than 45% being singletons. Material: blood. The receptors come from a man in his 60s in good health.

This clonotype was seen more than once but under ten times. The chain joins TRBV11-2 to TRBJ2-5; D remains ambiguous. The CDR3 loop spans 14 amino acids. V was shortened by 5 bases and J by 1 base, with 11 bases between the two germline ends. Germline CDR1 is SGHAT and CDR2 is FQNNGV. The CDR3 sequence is CASSGISVQETQYF. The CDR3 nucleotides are TGTGCCAGCAGCGGAATCAGCGTCCAAGAGACCCAGTACTTC.

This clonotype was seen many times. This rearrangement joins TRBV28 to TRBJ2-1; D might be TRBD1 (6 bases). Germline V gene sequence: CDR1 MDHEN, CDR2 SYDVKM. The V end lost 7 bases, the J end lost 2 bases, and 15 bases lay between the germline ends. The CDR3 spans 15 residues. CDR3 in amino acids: CASIGTTETYNEQFF. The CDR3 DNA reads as TGTGCCAGCATCGGGACAACCGAGACCTACAATGAGCAGTTCTTC.

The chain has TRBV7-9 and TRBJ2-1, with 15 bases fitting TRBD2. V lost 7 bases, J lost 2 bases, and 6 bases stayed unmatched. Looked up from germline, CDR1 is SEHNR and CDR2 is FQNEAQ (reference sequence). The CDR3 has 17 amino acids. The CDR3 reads CASITGLAGGTYNEQFF. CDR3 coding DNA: TGTGCCAGCATCACGGGACTAGCGGGAGGAACCTACAATGAGCAGTTCTTC.

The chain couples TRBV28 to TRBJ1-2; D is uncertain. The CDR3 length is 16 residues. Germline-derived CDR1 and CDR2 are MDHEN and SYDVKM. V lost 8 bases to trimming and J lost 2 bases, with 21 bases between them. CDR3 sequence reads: CASSSQTPLSNYGYTF. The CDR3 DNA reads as TGTGCCAGCTCGTCACAGACACCTCTGAGCAACTATGGCTACACCTTC.

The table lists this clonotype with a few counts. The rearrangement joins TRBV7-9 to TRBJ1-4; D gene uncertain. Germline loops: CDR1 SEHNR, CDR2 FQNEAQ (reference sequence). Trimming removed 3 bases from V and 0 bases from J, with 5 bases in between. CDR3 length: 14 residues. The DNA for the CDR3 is TGTGCCAGCAGCTTGGGTGCAACTAATGAAAAACTGTTTTTT. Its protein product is CASSLGATNEKLFF.

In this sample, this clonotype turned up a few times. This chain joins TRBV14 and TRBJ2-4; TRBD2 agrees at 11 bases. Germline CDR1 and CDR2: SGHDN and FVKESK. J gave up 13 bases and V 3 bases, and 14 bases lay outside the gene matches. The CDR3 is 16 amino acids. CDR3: CASSQAASGRMGEQYF. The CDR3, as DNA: TGTGCCAGCAGCCAGGCGGCTAGCGGGAGGATGGGTGAGCAGTACTTC.

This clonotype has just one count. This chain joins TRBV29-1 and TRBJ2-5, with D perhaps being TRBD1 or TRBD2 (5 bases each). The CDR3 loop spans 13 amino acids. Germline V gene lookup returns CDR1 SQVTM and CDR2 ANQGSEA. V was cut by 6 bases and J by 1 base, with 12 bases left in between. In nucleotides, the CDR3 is TGCAGCGTGGAGAGGGGAGCCCAAGAGACCCAGTACTTC. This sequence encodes CSVERGAQETQYF. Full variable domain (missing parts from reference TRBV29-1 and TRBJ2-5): SAVISQKPSRDICQRGTSLTIQCQVDSQVTMMFWYRQQPGQSLTLIATANQGSEATYESGFVIDKFPISRPNLTFSTLTVSNMSPEDSSIYLCSVERGAQETQYFGPGTRLLVL.

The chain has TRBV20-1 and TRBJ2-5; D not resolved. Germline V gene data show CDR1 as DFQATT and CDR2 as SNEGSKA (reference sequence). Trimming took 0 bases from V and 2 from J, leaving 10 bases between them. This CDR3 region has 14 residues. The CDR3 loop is CSARDRQKQETQYF. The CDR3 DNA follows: TGCAGTGCTAGAGATAGGCAGAAACAAGAGACCCAGTACTTC.

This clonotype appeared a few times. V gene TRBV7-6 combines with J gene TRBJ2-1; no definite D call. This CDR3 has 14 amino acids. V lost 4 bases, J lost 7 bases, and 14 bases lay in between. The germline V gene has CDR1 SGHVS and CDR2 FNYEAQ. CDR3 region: CASSSRPSENEQFF. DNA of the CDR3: TGTGCCAGCAGCTCCAGACCAAGCGAAAATGAGCAGTTCTTC.

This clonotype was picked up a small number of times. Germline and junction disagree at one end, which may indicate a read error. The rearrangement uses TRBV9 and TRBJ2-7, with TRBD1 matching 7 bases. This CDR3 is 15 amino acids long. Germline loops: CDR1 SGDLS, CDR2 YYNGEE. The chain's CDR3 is CASSVAGGPSSEQYF. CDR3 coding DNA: TGTGCCAGCAGCGTAGCAGGGGGTCCCTCCTCCGAGCAGTACTTC.

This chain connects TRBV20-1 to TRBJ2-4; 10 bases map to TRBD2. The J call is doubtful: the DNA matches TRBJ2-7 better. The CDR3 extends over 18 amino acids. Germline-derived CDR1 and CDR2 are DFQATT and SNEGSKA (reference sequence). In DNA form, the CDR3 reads TGCAGTGCTAGAGATATCCCTTCAAAACTAGCGGGATACTACGAGCAGTACTTC. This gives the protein CSARDIPSKLAGYYEQYF.

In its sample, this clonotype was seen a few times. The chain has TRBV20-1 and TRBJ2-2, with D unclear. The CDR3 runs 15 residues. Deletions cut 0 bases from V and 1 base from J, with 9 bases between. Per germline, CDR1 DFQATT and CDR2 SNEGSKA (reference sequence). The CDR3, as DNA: TGCAGTGCTAGAGATCTCAGGCTGAACACCGGGGAGCTGTTTTTT. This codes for CSARDLRLNTGELFF.

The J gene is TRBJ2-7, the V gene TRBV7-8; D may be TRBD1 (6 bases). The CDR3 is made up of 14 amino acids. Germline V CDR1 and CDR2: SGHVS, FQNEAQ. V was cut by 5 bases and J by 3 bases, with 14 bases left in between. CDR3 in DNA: TGTGCCAGCAGCCGTCTGGGGGACATCTACGAGCAGTACTTC. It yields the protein CASSRLGDIYEQYF.